This entry concerns a single TCR beta chain. In its sample, this clone was seen once. Its recognized antigen is unknown. Base qualities are not recorded, but no much larger clone differs from it by a single base. These data belong to a study of blood T cell repertoires in COVID-19 (TCRdb year 2020). In the study overall: Samples covering the acute and convalescent phases of COVID-19 were provided by collaborators in the United States, Italy and Spain. Subjects who had been exposed to COVID-19, were actively infected with it, or had recovered from it provided the deeply sampled blood TCRbeta repertoires that made up the dataset. HLA class I and class II types, where available, came from metadata supplied by the sample provider rather than from assay-based typing. A de-identified subject ID, COVID-19 status, age in years and sex were almost always included in the sample metadata. Samples came from the ongoing ImmuneRACE study (first 160 participants) plus 1,254 subjects from 6 global collaborators. The material from the prospective study consisted of cDNA or gDNA derived from T cells, B-cell-depleted T cells, or PBMCs. A freely available public database, intended as a resource for researchers studying the immune response to SARS-CoV-2, is where the repertoires were released. What the research found in general, with its limitations: The amount of clinical and demographic metadata varied by source and participant and was provided uncurated.

At one collaborating source in Seattle, patients were enrolled during active infection and were followed longitudinally through the course of disease. Each collaborating institution followed its own protocols to collect whole blood in K2EDTA tubes. For TCRbeta analysis, collaborators shipped samples in one of three forms: frozen whole blood, isolated PBMCs, or DNA extracted from either of those sample types. Per the germline V gene, MNHEY is the CDR1 and SVGEGT is the CDR2. The CDR3 spans 17 residues, from the cysteine through the phenylalanine. The kept DNA is CDR3 alone, 51 bases in frame from the first base. V sheds 2 bases and J sheds 2 bases, leaving 16 bases between their ends. TCRbeta CDR3 regions were amplified from genomic DNA using the immunoSEQ Assay, a bias-controlled multiplex PCR. Under the source paper's analysis protocol: Within the assay, amplification of reference gene primers was used to estimate how many nucleated cells each sample contained. To quantify the absolute abundance of each unique TCRbeta CDR3 rearrangement, sequence reads were collapsed and filtered. For each sample, productive Simpson clonality was calculated by taking the square root of Simpson's diversity index across productive rearrangements. Here the immuneACCESS table is served through TCRdb, limited to in-frame sequences with V and J called. Missing clones are a known gap in these copies; in checked studies unresolved V genes cover under half, and the rest lacks a known reason. The V and J calls and clone size come from that table; D and trimming were worked out from the DNA. The sample data list approximately 77,000 clones, and roughly 85% of these were observed just once. Roughly 9.6% of the sample lies in the top ten.

The rearrangement combines TRBV6-2 or TRBV6-3 with TRBJ1-5; the D region possibly corresponds to TRBD1 (5 bases align). The source is a man aged 50-60 years with COVID-19, enrolled during active disease. The sequencing input was peripheral blood. The CDR3: CASSYPSTVVRNQPQHF. The base sequence is TGTGCCAGCAGTTACCCCTCGACAGTAGTCCGCAATCAGCCCCAGCATTTT.